Below are 22 T cell receptor beta chains sequenced from a single sample in a study of CD8 T cells in ankylosing spondylitis. MiXCR, run by TCRdb on the 5' RACE reads, gives a single entry per CDR3 protein. The table shows 700,000 to 1,000,000 distinct CDR3 sequences, with 12% occurring only once. Overall study results and limits: One TCR beta motif, made up of fewer than 10 highly homologous variants, appeared characteristic of ankylosing spondylitis blood.

These receptors have no identified antigens. The sequenced sample was blood, either unsorted or a sorted T cell fraction (not recorded which). These receptors all come from a male donor with ankylosing spondylitis.

This clonotype was seen a handful of times. The gene calls are TRBV6-4 and TRBJ2-1; 7 bases are a match to TRBD2. V lost 5 bases and J lost 0; bases outside the gene matches: 19. Germline loops: CDR1 MRHNA, CDR2 SNTAGT. The CDR3 consists of 20 residues. The CDR3 coding sequence is TGTGCCAGCAGTAGACTTCGAATGCGGGGGACCAGGAGCTCCTACAATGAGCAGTTCTTC. Its protein is CASSRLRMRGTRSSYNEQFF.

The genes are TRBV20-1 and TRBJ1-5; 11 positions agree with TRBD1. V trimming: 5 bases; J trimming: 6 bases; junction bases outside the gene matches: 6. The CDR3 has 14 residues. Germline V lookup: CDR1 DFQATT, CDR2 SNEGSKA (reference sequence). CDR3 coding DNA: TGCAGTGCTCCCGGGACAGGGGGGATTCAGCCCCAGCATTTT. It codes for CSAPGTGGIQPQHF.

This clonotype appeared a few times. CDR3 coding DNA: TGTGCCACCAGTGATCCCCCCCCCCTTCGTGGCTACACCTTC. It is translated as CATSDPPPLRGYTF. The chain recombines TRBV24-1 with TRBJ1-2, with no clear D. The CDR3 has 14 residues. Germline CDR1 KGHDR, CDR2 SFDVKD. Trimming pared 3 bases from V and 7 bases from J, leaving 14 bases between.

This clonotype was seen more than once but under ten times. V usage is TRBV5-1 and J usage is TRBJ2-7; 7 nucleotides agree with TRBD1. This CDR3 has 15 residues. The germline gives CDR1 SGHRS, CDR2 YFSETQ. V lost 0 bases and J lost 6; bases outside the gene matches: 9. The CDR3 loop is CASSLEGASLTEQYF. The DNA of the CDR3 is TGCGCCAGCAGCTTGGAGGGGGCCTCTCTAACCGAGCAGTACTTC.

This clonotype turned up a few times. The rearrangement uses TRBV7-8 and TRBJ1-2, with 7 bases lining up with TRBD1. The CDR3 covers 13 residues. V lost 5 bases and J lost 6; bases outside the gene matches: 6. The germline V gene has CDR1 SGHVS and CDR2 FQNEAQ. CDR3 nucleotide sequence: TGTGCCAGCAGCCGGGACAGTTTTGATGGCTACACCTTC. Its protein is CASSRDSFDGYTF.

This clonotype was seen more than once but under ten times. The gene calls are TRBV5-1 and TRBJ2-2; tentatively, D is TRBD2 (6 bases). The CDR3 has 16 residues. Deletions cut 1 base from V and 0 bases from J, with 10 bases between. Germline V gives CDR1 SGHRS, CDR2 YFSETQ. The DNA of the CDR3 is TGCGCCAGCAGCTTGATGAGGGAGGCGAACACCGGGGAGCTGTTTTTT. It encodes CASSLMREANTGELFF.

The CDR3 sequence is CSALSRGPGYGYTF. In DNA form, the CDR3 reads TGCAGTGCCCTCTCCAGGGGGCCGGGATATGGCTACACCTTC. This chain connects TRBV20-1 to TRBJ1-2; 8 bases are shared with TRBD1. The CDR3 has 14 amino acids. V was clipped by 6 bases and J by 5 bases; unmatched bases: 11. The germline V gene has CDR1 DFQATT and CDR2 SNEGSKA (reference sequence).

V usage is TRBV5-1 and J usage is TRBJ2-7; no clear D. V lost 6 bases to trimming and J lost 1 base, with 14 bases between them. Germline loops: CDR1 SGHRS, CDR2 YFSETQ. The CDR3 consists of 14 residues. The CDR3, as DNA: TGCGCCAGCAAACTCCGCCTACCATCCTACGAGCAGTACTTC. It yields the protein CASKLRLPSYEQYF.

This chain connects TRBV7-9 to TRBJ2-1; TRBD2 agrees at 11 bases. V lost 5 bases and J lost 10; bases outside the gene matches: 10. Germline V gene data show CDR1 as SEHNR and CDR2 as FQNEAQ (reference sequence). The CDR3 is made up of 15 amino acids. The CDR3 sequence: CASSPRTSGPGEQFF. CDR3 DNA: TGTGCCAGCAGCCCGAGGACTAGCGGGCCGGGGGAGCAGTTCTTC. Based on the CDR3 plus reference TRBV7-9 and TRBJ2-1, the full variable domain is DTGVSQNPRHKITKRGQNVTFRCDPISEHNRLYWYRQTLGQGPEFLTYFQNEAQLEKSRLLSDRFSAERPKGSFSTLEIQRTEQGDSAMYLCASSPRTSGPGEQFFGPGTRLTVL.

This clonotype was picked up many times. CDR3 loop: CSARDNVADTQYF. CDR3 DNA: TGCAGTGCTAGAGATAATGTGGCAGATACGCAGTATTTT. The genes are TRBV20-1 and TRBJ2-3; D call uncertain. V shed 0 bases and J shed 4 bases, with 8 bases lying between them. The CDR3 spans 13 residues. CDR1 is DFQATT and CDR2 is SNEGSKA in the germline V gene (reference sequence).

This clonotype was found many times. The chain recombines TRBV20-1 with TRBJ2-1; no definite D call. Germline V gene lookup returns CDR1 DFQATT and CDR2 SNEGSKA (reference sequence). V was cut by 5 bases and J by 1 base, with 12 bases left in between. CDR3 size: 14 residues. The CDR3, as DNA: TGCAGTGCTGGTGATGACTTTTCCTACAATGAGCAGTTCTTC. The encoded protein is CSAGDDFSYNEQFF.

V gene TRBV7-9 combines with J gene TRBJ1-4; D call uncertain. Germline-derived CDR1 and CDR2 are SEHNR and FQNEAQ (reference sequence). The CDR3 is made up of 17 amino acids. V was cut by 5 bases and J by 0 bases, with 16 bases left in between. The CDR3 spells CASSTNAFYATNEKLFF. CDR3 DNA: TGTGCCAGCAGCACCAACGCCTTCTATGCAACTAATGAAAAACTGTTTTTT. The full variable domain, completed using reference TRBV7-9 and TRBJ1-4, is DTGVSQNPRHKITKRGQNVTFRCDPISEHNRLYWYRQTLGQGPEFLTYFQNEAQLEKSRLLSDRFSAERPKGSFSTLEIQRTEQGDSAMYLCASSTNAFYATNEKLFFGSGTQLSVL.

The CDR3 region has the DNA TGTGCCAGCAGCTATTTAGGAGGGATGGAGGAGACCCAGTACTTC. Amino acid sequence: CASSYLGGMEETQYF. This chain links TRBV7-2 with TRBJ2-5; tentatively, D is TRBD2 (6 bases). The germline V and J ends were trimmed by 4 bases and 5 bases, with 17 bases remaining between them. From germline, CDR1 is SGHTA and CDR2 FQGNSA. This CDR3 spans 15 amino acids.

This clonotype was seen only once. The rearrangement uses TRBV5-1 and TRBJ2-3; D call uncertain. V lost 4 bases, J lost 4 bases, and 10 bases lay in between. Germline loops: CDR1 SGHRS, CDR2 YFSETQ. This CDR3 region has 13 residues. The CDR3 here is CASSLIPSDTQYF. DNA for the CDR3: TGCGCCAGCAGCCTCATCCCGTCAGATACGCAGTATTTT.

Ten or more counts support this clonotype. The chain couples TRBV20-1 to TRBJ2-1; 9 positions agree with TRBD2. Germline V gene sequence: CDR1 DFQATT, CDR2 SNEGSKA (reference sequence). The CDR3 consists of 15 residues. Germline trimming cut 1 base from V and 6 bases from J; bases unmatched to any gene: 7. The CDR3 DNA follows: TGCAGTGCTAGAGGGGGAAGCGGGAGGCTCAATGAGCAGTTCTTC. Its protein product is CSARGGSGRLNEQFF.

V gene TRBV7-2 combines with J gene TRBJ1-2; weak D call: TRBD1 (5 bases). V dropped 3 bases and J dropped 8 bases, with 16 bases sitting between them. The CDR3 spans 14 residues. CDR1 and CDR2 (germline): SGHTA, FQGNSA. CDR3: CASSFSPGGVGYTF. CDR3 DNA sequence: TGTGCCAGCAGCTTTAGTCCCGGGGGAGTAGGCTACACCTTC.

The chain joins TRBV9 to TRBJ2-4; possibly TRBD2 for D (6 bases). Germline V gene sequence: CDR1 SGDLS, CDR2 YYNGEE. The CDR3 spans 13 residues. V was pared by 2 bases and J by 5 bases, with 8 bases between. DNA of the CDR3: TGTGCCAGCAGCGTCGGGACTCAAAACATTCAGTACTTC. As protein: CASSVGTQNIQYF.

CDR3 in DNA: TGTGCCAGCTCACCAATTAGCGGGGAAAGCTATAGCAATCAGCCCCAGCATTTT. It yields the protein CASSPISGESYSNQPQHF. The J gene is TRBJ1-5, the V gene TRBV18; D is ambiguous. The length of the CDR3 is 18 residues. Germline V gene data show CDR1 as KGHSH and CDR2 as LQKENI. The V gene lost 2 bases and the J gene lost 0 bases, with 17 bases spanning the gap.

This clonotype was counted ten times or more. CDR3 coding DNA: TGTGCCAGCAGTGGAAGCGTAGCTAACTATGGCTACACCTTC. Translating it yields CASSGSVANYGYTF. This chain links TRBV6-1 with TRBJ1-2; D remains ambiguous. Looked up from germline, CDR1 is MNHNS and CDR2 is SASEGT. V gave up 4 bases and J gave up 0 bases, with 9 bases separating them. This CDR3 has 14 residues.

The chain links TRBV28 to TRBJ1-1; D remains unclear. The CDR3 spans 12 residues. The germline gives CDR1 MDHEN, CDR2 SYDVKM. With 5 bases removed from V and 11 bases from J, the gap between germline ends came to 15 bases. The CDR3 protein is CASSLSGREAFF. CDR3 in DNA: TGTGCCAGCAGTCTCTCCGGACGGGAGGCTTTCTTT.

The V and J genes are TRBV5-1 and TRBJ2-1; no reliable D call. Between the trimmed V and J ends, which lost 2 bases and 2 bases, there was a span of 11 bases. CDR3 length equals 15 residues. Germline assignment: CDR1 SGHRS and CDR2 YFSETQ. The DNA of the CDR3 is TGCGCCAGCAGCTTTACGCGGTTCCCCTACAATGAGCAGTTCTTC. Translating gives CASSFTRFPYNEQFF.

Only a few counts were recorded for this clonotype. The rearrangement links TRBV15 to TRBJ2-1; D may be TRBD1 (6 bases). Germline V gene lookup returns CDR1 LNHNV and CDR2 YYDKDF (reference sequence). The CDR3 runs 15 residues. V lost 2 bases and J lost 12, with 20 bases in between. The CDR3 sequence: CATSRKRQDEVWQFF. The DNA for the CDR3 is TGTGCCACCAGCAGAAAAAGACAGGACGAAGTTTGGCAGTTCTTC.